A selection of T cell receptor beta chains follows, all from one sample in a study of T-cell reconstitution after alpha-beta-depleted transplantation in children. TCRdb re-called the PCR reads with MiXCR, one entry per CDR3 protein. The repertoire has about 460,000 distinct CDR3 sequences, 10% of them found once; the top ten carry just over 2%. Specimen: PBMCs, collected before TCRalphabeta/CD19-depleted stem cell transplant. The receptors shown here come from a child between 2 and 9 years old with inherited bone marrow failure, due to receive a stem cell transplant. CDR3s include the opening cysteine and the closing phenylalanine or tryptophan. The D gene is left open where the match is weak. Not every row has a clone size; where given, it reads once, few, many or a size class.

v_call: TRBV11-2; clone_size: many; d_call: TRBD2; j_call: TRBJ2-1; cdr3_nt: TGTGCCAGCAGCTTAGATCTTGGTCGGGAGGAGATCGTCGATGAGCAGTTCTTC; cdr3_aa: CASSLDLGREEIVDEQFF
v_call: TRBV20-1; clone_size: many; d_call: NA; j_call: TRBJ1-1; cdr3_nt: TGCAGTGCACTAGGAAACACTGAAGCTTTCTTT; cdr3_aa: CSALGNTEAFF
v_call: TRBV29-1; clone_size: many; d_call: NA; j_call: TRBJ2-5; cdr3_nt: TGCAGCGTGGGGGTCCAAGAGACCCAGTACTTC; cdr3_aa: CSVGVQETQYF
v_call: TRBV24-1; clone_size: many; d_call: NA; j_call: TRBJ1-4; cdr3_nt: TGTGCCACCAGGCCGGGGGCGCCTAATGAAAAACTGTTTTTT; cdr3_aa: CATRPGAPNEKLFF
v_call: TRBV20-1; clone_size: many; d_call: NA; j_call: TRBJ2-5; cdr3_nt: TGCAGTGCTCCGAATCGTCTTAAAGAGACCCAGTACTTC; cdr3_aa: CSAPNRLKETQYF
v_call: TRBV6-2/TRBV6-3; clone_size: NA; d_call: NA; j_call: TRBJ1-2; cdr3_nt: TGTGCCAGCAGTTACAATAGGGACATCGCCCCAGGCGGCTACACCTTC; cdr3_aa: CASSYNRDIAPGGYTF
v_call: TRBV20-1; clone_size: NA; d_call: TRBD2; j_call: TRBJ2-5; cdr3_nt: TGCAGTGCTAGGCCCTTTAGCGGGAGGGCCCAAGAGACCCAGTACTTC; cdr3_aa: CSARPFSGRAQETQYF
v_call: TRBV19; clone_size: NA; d_call: TRBD2; j_call: TRBJ2-1; cdr3_nt: TGTGCCAGTACCCTCCCGGGACTAGCTAATGAGCAGTTCTTC; cdr3_aa: CASTLPGLANEQFF
v_call: TRBV7-2; clone_size: many; d_call: TRBD1; j_call: TRBJ1-6; cdr3_nt: TGTGCCAGCAGCCCGCTCAGGGGGCTGGGATCACCCCTCCACTTT; cdr3_aa: CASSPLRGLGSPLHF
v_call: TRBV4-3; clone_size: NA; d_call: TRBD1; j_call: TRBJ2-7; cdr3_nt: TGCGCCAGCAGCCTCCGGACAGGGGCTAACTACGAGCAGTACTTC; cdr3_aa: CASSLRTGANYEQYF
v_call: TRBV28; clone_size: many; d_call: NA; j_call: TRBJ2-7; cdr3_nt: TGTGCCGCATCCCTGGGGTCCTACGAGCAGTACTTC; cdr3_aa: CAASLGSYEQYF
v_call: TRBV11-2; clone_size: NA; d_call: TRBD2; j_call: TRBJ2-2; cdr3_nt: TGTGCCAGCAGCTTAGTCTATCCCCATATTGCGGGAGGTCCCACCGGGGAGCTGTTTTTT; cdr3_aa: CASSLVYPHIAGGPTGELFF
v_call: TRBV5-6; clone_size: many; d_call: NA; j_call: TRBJ1-2; cdr3_nt: TGTGCCAGCAGCTGGGGAGAGCGGGGGGCCTTCGACTATGGCTACACCTTC; cdr3_aa: CASSWGERGAFDYGYTF
v_call: TRBV6-1; clone_size: NA; d_call: TRBD2; j_call: TRBJ2-1; cdr3_nt: TGTGCCAGCAACCCGGGACTAGCGACCTACAATGAGCAGTTCTTC; cdr3_aa: CASNPGLATYNEQFF
v_call: TRBV7-7; clone_size: few; d_call: TRBD1; j_call: TRBJ2-7; cdr3_nt: TGTGCTAGCAGCCAGGGACAGTTAATCTACGAGCAGTACTTC; cdr3_aa: CASSQGQLIYEQYF
v_call: TRBV15; clone_size: many; d_call: NA; j_call: TRBJ2-5; cdr3_nt: TGTGCCACCAGCAGAGGCGGAGCCGACGAGACCCAGTACTTC; cdr3_aa: CATSRGGADETQYF
v_call: TRBV20-1; clone_size: few; d_call: TRBD2; j_call: TRBJ2-7; cdr3_nt: TGCAGTGCTCGGGGACTAGCCTACGAGCAGTACTTC; cdr3_aa: CSARGLAYEQYF
v_call: TRBV20-1; clone_size: NA; d_call: NA; j_call: TRBJ2-1; cdr3_nt: TGCAGTGCTAGATCAGGTCTAACCTACAATGAGCAGTTCTTC; cdr3_aa: CSARSGLTYNEQFF
v_call: TRBV27; clone_size: few; d_call: NA; j_call: TRBJ2-7; cdr3_nt: TGTGCCAGCAGTTTTGCAGGGCAGCTCGAGCAGTACTTC; cdr3_aa: CASSFAGQLEQYF
v_call: TRBV2; clone_size: many; d_call: NA; j_call: TRBJ2-1; cdr3_nt: TGTGCCAGCAGTGAGAATACCAACAATGAGCAGTTCTTC; cdr3_aa: CASSENTNNEQFF
v_call: TRBV19; clone_size: NA; d_call: TRBD1; j_call: TRBJ1-6; cdr3_nt: TGTGCCAGTAGTATTCCTTCAAGACAGGGGGATTCACCCCTCCACTTT; cdr3_aa: CASSIPSRQGDSPLHF
v_call: TRBV24-1; clone_size: many; d_call: NA; j_call: TRBJ2-2; cdr3_nt: TGTGCCACCAGTGATTTTCGCGACAGTTCGAACACCGGGGAGCTGTTTTTT; cdr3_aa: CATSDFRDSSNTGELFF
v_call: TRBV20-1; clone_size: many; d_call: TRBD2; j_call: TRBJ2-1; cdr3_nt: TGCAGTGCCACCGGCGAGCGGGGCTCCTACAATGAGCAGTTCTTC; cdr3_aa: CSATGERGSYNEQFF
v_call: TRBV4-3; clone_size: many; d_call: TRBD2; j_call: TRBJ2-4; cdr3_nt: TGCGCCAGCAGCCAAGATTGGACTAGCGGGAGGGAAGACATTCAGTACTTC; cdr3_aa: CASSQDWTSGREDIQYF
v_call: TRBV4-2; clone_size: many; d_call: TRBD2; j_call: TRBJ2-3; cdr3_nt: TGTGCCAGCAGCCCGCATGGAGGGACTAGCGGGAGGGTATATACGCAGTATTTT; cdr3_aa: CASSPHGGTSGRVYTQYF
v_call: TRBV7-8; clone_size: many; d_call: NA; j_call: TRBJ2-1; cdr3_nt: TGTGCCAGCAGCTTGGGGATGGGGCTGGGGTACAATGAGCAGTTCTTC; cdr3_aa: CASSLGMGLGYNEQFF
v_call: TRBV20-1; clone_size: many; d_call: TRBD1; j_call: TRBJ2-1; cdr3_nt: TGCAGTGCTAGGACACAGGGGAATGAGCAGTTCTTC; cdr3_aa: CSARTQGNEQFF
v_call: TRBV12-3/TRBV12-4; clone_size: many; d_call: NA; j_call: TRBJ2-1; cdr3_nt: TGTGCCAGCAGCCCAACCGCCAGCCTGCCCTTCGGTGAGCAGTTCTTC; cdr3_aa: CASSPTASLPFGEQFF
v_call: TRBV4-1; clone_size: many; d_call: TRBD2; j_call: TRBJ2-1; cdr3_nt: TGCGCCAGCAGCCCCCTCGAGGGACTAGCGTGGAATGAGCAGTTCTTC; cdr3_aa: CASSPLEGLAWNEQFF
v_call: TRBV5-1; clone_size: many; d_call: TRBD1; j_call: TRBJ2-3; cdr3_nt: TGCGCCAGCAGCTTTACAGGGGGCCCCACAGATACGCAGTATTTT; cdr3_aa: CASSFTGGPTDTQYF
v_call: TRBV6-2/TRBV6-3; clone_size: many; d_call: NA; j_call: TRBJ1-5; cdr3_nt: TGTGCCAGCAGTCCCTCGTACTCTGGGAATCAGCCCCAGCATTTT; cdr3_aa: CASSPSYSGNQPQHF
v_call: TRBV18; clone_size: many; d_call: TRBD2; j_call: TRBJ2-7; cdr3_nt: TGTGCCAGCTCACCTCTAAGCACCACTTTAAGACTAGCGGGTGGCTACGAGCAGTACTTC; cdr3_aa: CASSPLSTTLRLAGGYEQYF
v_call: TRBV6-5; clone_size: many; d_call: NA; j_call: TRBJ1-1; cdr3_nt: TGTGCCAGCAGTTACTATGGGGGCGCCGGGAACACTGAAGCTTTCTTT; cdr3_aa: CASSYYGGAGNTEAFF
v_call: TRBV25-1; clone_size: many; d_call: TRBD1; j_call: TRBJ1-1; cdr3_nt: TGTGCCAGCAGTGAAAGCATGACAGGGGGCACTGAAGCTTTCTTT; cdr3_aa: CASSESMTGGTEAFF
v_call: TRBV6-2/TRBV6-3; clone_size: many; d_call: NA; j_call: TRBJ2-3; cdr3_nt: TGTGCCAGCAGTTTAGGAAGACGAAGGCCCACAGATACGCAGTATTTT; cdr3_aa: CASSLGRRRPTDTQYF
v_call: TRBV20-1; clone_size: few; d_call: TRBD2; j_call: TRBJ2-1; cdr3_nt: TGCAGTGCCCTAAAGGGACTAGCCGCTTTTACCTACAATGAGCAGTTCTTC; cdr3_aa: CSALKGLAAFTYNEQFF